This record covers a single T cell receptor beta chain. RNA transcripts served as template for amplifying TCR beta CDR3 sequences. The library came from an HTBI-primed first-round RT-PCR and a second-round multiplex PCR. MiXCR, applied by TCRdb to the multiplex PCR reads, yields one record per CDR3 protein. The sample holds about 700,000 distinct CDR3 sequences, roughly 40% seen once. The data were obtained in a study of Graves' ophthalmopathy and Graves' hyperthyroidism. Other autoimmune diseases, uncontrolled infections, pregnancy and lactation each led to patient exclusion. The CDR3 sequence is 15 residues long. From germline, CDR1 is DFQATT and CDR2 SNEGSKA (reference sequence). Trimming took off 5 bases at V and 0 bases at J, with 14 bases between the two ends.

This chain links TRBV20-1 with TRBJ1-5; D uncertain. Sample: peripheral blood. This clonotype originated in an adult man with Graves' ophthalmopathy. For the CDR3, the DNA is TGCAGTGCTCGATCTAGGGTGATTAGCAATCAGCCCCAGCATTTT. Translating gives CSARSRVISNQPQHF.